One sample yielded the 23 T cell receptor beta chains listed below, sequenced in a study of blood T cell repertoires in COVID-19. Using immunoSEQ multiplex PCR, the repertoire was profiled, and TCRdb retains in-frame clones only, with some absent. The sample has tens of thousands of clones, about nine tenths seen once; the top ten hold 3.2%. The sequenced sample consisted of peripheral blood. These TCRs come from a man in his fifties with active COVID-19.

The table lists this clone with a count of one. The V call is TRBV27, the J call TRBJ1-6, with 9 positions matching TRBD1. In germline, CDR1 is MNHEY, CDR2 SMNVEV (reference sequence). J was trimmed by 4 bases and V by 0 bases; bases with no gene match: 4. This CDR3 contains 17 residues. This chain's CDR3 is CASSLSGGTGYNSPLHF. CDR3 in DNA: TGTGCCAGCAGTTTATCGGGAGGGACAGGGTATAATTCACCCCTCCACTTT.

The chain employs TRBV23-1 and TRBJ2-5; 7 positions agree with TRBD2. TRBV23-1 carries the ORF label, with uncertain function. V gave up 1 base and J gave up 0 bases; unmatched junction bases: 8. The CDR3 loop spans 17 amino acids. CDR3 region: CASSQFGRDLYQETQYF. The DNA for the CDR3 is TGCGCCAGCAGTCAATTTGGGAGGGATTTGTACCAAGAGACCCAGTACTTC.

This chain joins TRBV6-5 and TRBJ2-7, with 8 bases lining up with TRBD1. V lost 10 bases, J lost 5 bases, and 10 bases stayed unmatched. The CDR3 runs to 13 residues. From germline, CDR1 is MNHEY and CDR2 SVGAGI. DNA for the CDR3: TGTGCCACTACCGGACAGGGTAGAAACGAGCAGTACTTC. Encoded protein: CATTGQGRNEQYF.

The gene calls are TRBV5-5 and TRBJ2-5, with 7 nucleotides matching TRBD1. V trimming: 4 bases; J trimming: 3 bases; junction bases outside the gene matches: 15. The germline gives CDR1 SGHKS, CDR2 YYEKEE (reference sequence). The CDR3 has 17 residues. In DNA, the CDR3 is TGTGCCAGCAGCCTGCTTTATGGGACAGCCGCAAAAGAGACCCAGTACTTC. Amino acid sequence: CASSLLYGTAAKETQYF. The variable domain in full, completed from reference TRBV5-5 and TRBJ2-5, reads DAGVTQSPTHLIKTRGQQVTLRCSPISGHKSVSWYQQVLGQGPQFIFQYYEKEERGRGNFPDRFSARQFPNYSSELNVNALLLGDSALYLCASSLLYGTAAKETQYFGPGTRLLVL.

CDR3 coding DNA: TGTGCCAGCAGTTACTCATGGGAGGCCTTTGGGATTGAGCAGTTCTTC. Translation: CASSYSWEAFGIEQFF. V is TRBV6-5 and J is TRBJ2-1; tentatively, D is TRBD2 (6 bases). The V end lost 0 bases, the J end lost 9 bases, and 18 bases lay between the germline ends. The CDR3 runs 16 residues. Germline lookup yields CDR1 MNHEY and CDR2 SVGAGI.

The chain recombines TRBV3-1 (or the pseudogene TRBV3-2) with TRBJ1-1, with D maybe TRBD1 (5 bases). Trimming removed 6 bases from V and 7 bases from J, with 9 bases in between. Germline CDR1 LGHDT, CDR2 YNNKEL (reference sequence). The CDR3 has 11 amino acids. CDR3 DNA: TGTGCCAGCAGGGGGGGGAGTGAAGCTTTCTTT. Its protein is CASRGGSEAFF.

The chain recombines TRBV6-1 with TRBJ1-1; D unresolved. Trimming pared 7 bases from V and 4 bases from J, leaving 13 bases between. Germline loops: CDR1 MNHNS, CDR2 SASEGT. The CDR3 sequence is 13 residues long. Here the CDR3 DNA reads TGTGCCAGCAAGGTGAGGGAGGGCACTGAAGCTTTCTTT. The encoded protein is CASKVREGTEAFF.

The rearrangement joins TRBV5-1 to TRBJ2-7; TRBD2 matches 7 bases. Germline assignment: CDR1 SGHRS and CDR2 YFSETQ. V lost 4 bases and J lost 2; bases outside the gene matches: 12. The CDR3 sequence is 16 residues long. The CDR3 DNA reads as TGCGCCAGCAGCGCGGGGAGCGGGGAGGAGACCTACGAGCAGTACTTC. Translating gives CASSAGSGEETYEQYF.

The rearrangement uses TRBV7-3 and TRBJ2-2; 11 bases are a match to TRBD1. J was trimmed by 3 bases and V by 4 bases; bases with no gene match: 1. This CDR3 spans 15 amino acids. The germline CDR1 and CDR2 sequences are SGHTA and FQGTGA. The CDR3 DNA is TGTGCCAGCAGCTCGGGACAGGGGGACACCGGGGAGCTGTTTTTT. Protein: CASSSGQGDTGELFF.

This clone was counted once. This chain joins TRBV4-2 and TRBJ2-5; 8 nucleotides align to TRBD2. Germline lookup yields CDR1 LGHNA and CDR2 YNFKEQ. The V and J ends lost 4 bases and 2 bases, in that order; junction bases with no gene match: 6. The CDR3 runs to 15 residues. The CDR3 loop is CASSRASGLQETQYF. CDR3 nucleotide sequence: TGTGCCAGCAGCCGGGCTAGCGGGTTGCAAGAGACCCAGTACTTC.

In its sample, this clone was seen a few times. The chain combines TRBV4-1 with TRBJ2-7; the D is unclear. Germline V gives CDR1 MGHRA, CDR2 YSYEKL. V dropped 2 bases and J dropped 1 base, with 9 bases sitting between them. The CDR3 length is 14 residues. DNA for the CDR3: TGCGCCAGCAGCCAAATAAGCCCATCCTACGAGCAGTACTTC. This encodes CASSQISPSYEQYF.

The CDR3 spells CASSFTSGGNEQFF. As DNA, the CDR3 is TGTGCCAGCAGCTTTACTAGCGGGGGCAATGAGCAGTTCTTC. The chain has TRBV7-2 and TRBJ2-1; TRBD2 agrees at 11 bases. Germline V CDR1 and CDR2: SGHTA, FQGNSA. V shed 3 bases, J shed 6 bases, and the junction held 1 base outside the gene matches. CDR3 length equals 14 residues.

V gene TRBV5-1 combines with J gene TRBJ2-7; 8 bases agree with TRBD2. Trimming at V came to 4 bases and at J to 4 bases, leaving 13 bases not matched to a gene. Germline-derived CDR1 and CDR2 are SGHRS and YFSETQ. This CDR3 comprises 16 residues. In DNA, the CDR3 is TGCGCCAGCAGCACCGGAAGGCTAGCGGGCGCTTACGAGCAGTACTTC. Residues: CASSTGRLAGAYEQYF. Together with reference TRBV5-1 and TRBJ2-7, the CDR3 gives the full variable domain: KAGVTQTPRYLIKTRGQQVTLSCSPISGHRSVSWYQQTPGQGLQFLFEYFSETQRNKGNFPGRFSGRQFSNSRSEMNVSTLELGDSALYLCASSTGRLAGAYEQYFGPGTRLTVT.

V usage is TRBV3-1 (or the pseudogene TRBV3-2) and J usage is TRBJ2-7; a weak D match, TRBD2 (6 bases). The CDR3 has 16 residues. Per the germline V gene, CDR1 is LGHDT and CDR2 is YNNKEL (reference sequence). Trimming pared 1 base from V and 3 bases from J, leaving 16 bases between. Here the CDR3 DNA reads TGTGCCAGCAGCCAAGGGCTAGCGAGCCTCGGCTACGAGCAGTACTTC. It encodes CASSQGLASLGYEQYF.

The chain recombines TRBV12-5 with TRBJ2-7; 16 positions match TRBD2. Germline V lookup: CDR1 LGHNT, CDR2 FRNRAP. J lost 5 bases, V lost 5 bases, and 9 bases had no gene match. The CDR3 is 17 amino acids. The CDR3 coding sequence is TGTGCTAGTGGTGCCGGGACTAGCGGGGGGGCTAGGAACGAGCAGTACTTC. This translates into CASGAGTSGGARNEQYF.

The V call is TRBV7-9, the J call TRBJ2-2; a possible D gene is TRBD1 (6 bases). The length of the CDR3 is 13 residues. Trimming took 7 bases from V and 5 from J, leaving 11 bases between them. The germline V gene has CDR1 SEHNR and CDR2 FQNEAQ (reference sequence). As DNA, the CDR3 is TGTGCCAGCAACCATAGGGGGACCGGGGAGCTGTTTTTT. Residues: CASNHRGTGELFF.

Notes on this clone: A read error may account for a junction end that differs from germline. This sequence joins TRBV23-1 and TRBJ1-2, with unresolved D. TRBV23-1 is known as an ORF, though its function is uncertain. The CDR3 extends over 13 amino acids. The CDR3: CASNQWAAYGYTF. In DNA form, the CDR3 reads TGCGCCAGCAATCAATGGGCCGCCTATGGCTACACCTTC.

V and J are TRBV29-1 and TRBJ2-1; 10 bases are shared with TRBD2. The junction had 13 bases not matched to a gene; V was cut back by 2 bases and J by 3 bases. The CDR3 extends over 18 amino acids. Per the germline V gene, CDR1 is SQVTM and CDR2 is ANQGSEA. The CDR3 coding sequence is TGCAGCGTTGAACTAACCCCCCCTTCTAGCGGGAGCTACAATGAGCAGTTCTTC. This sequence encodes CSVELTPPSSGSYNEQFF.

This chain uses TRBV4-3 with TRBJ2-2, with D possibly TRBD2 on 5 matching bases. V was clipped by 0 bases and J by 1 base, with 9 bases between them. CDR3 length: 16 residues. CDR1 and CDR2 (germline): LGHNA, YSLEER. The CDR3 loop is CASSQDLAGNTGELFF. As DNA, the CDR3 is TGCGCCAGCAGCCAAGATCTGGCGGGGAACACCGGGGAGCTGTTTTTT.

This sequence joins TRBV2 and TRBJ2-3; 14 positions agree with TRBD2. Per the germline V gene, CDR1 is SNHLY and CDR2 is FYNNEI. The CDR3 consists of 19 residues. V lost 0 bases and J lost 0; bases outside the gene matches: 5. CDR3 protein: CASSEARLAGGSSTDTQYF. CDR3 DNA: TGTGCCAGCAGTGAAGCGCGACTAGCGGGGGGGTCTAGCACAGATACGCAGTATTTT.

V is TRBV7-9 and J is TRBJ2-5, with TRBD2 identical over 9 bases. This CDR3 has 15 amino acids. Unmatched junction bases numbered 9, after V lost 6 bases and J lost 4 bases. Per germline, CDR1 SEHNR and CDR2 FQNEAQ (reference sequence). CDR3: CASSKRGRGPETQYF. CDR3 sequence (DNA): TGTGCCAGCAGTAAACGCGGGAGGGGGCCAGAGACCCAGTACTTC.

The J gene is TRBJ2-7, the V gene TRBV19, with D maybe TRBD1 (6 bases). Germline CDR1 LNHDA, CDR2 SQIVND (reference sequence). Trimming removed 3 bases from V and 0 bases from J, with 12 bases in between. This CDR3 has 15 residues. CDR3 region: CASSILSTGSYEQYF. The DNA for the CDR3 is TGTGCCAGTAGTATTCTATCGACAGGCTCCTACGAGCAGTACTTC.

The gene calls are TRBV6-6 and TRBJ2-6, with TRBD1 identical over 7 bases. The CDR3 has 12 residues. Trimming cost V 6 bases and J 11 bases; bases outside gene matches: 4. Germline V gene data show CDR1 as MNHNY and CDR2 as SVGAGI (reference sequence). CDR3 coding DNA: TGTGCCAGCAGGGGGACAGTCGACGTCCTGACTTTC. Its protein product is CASRGTVDVLTF.